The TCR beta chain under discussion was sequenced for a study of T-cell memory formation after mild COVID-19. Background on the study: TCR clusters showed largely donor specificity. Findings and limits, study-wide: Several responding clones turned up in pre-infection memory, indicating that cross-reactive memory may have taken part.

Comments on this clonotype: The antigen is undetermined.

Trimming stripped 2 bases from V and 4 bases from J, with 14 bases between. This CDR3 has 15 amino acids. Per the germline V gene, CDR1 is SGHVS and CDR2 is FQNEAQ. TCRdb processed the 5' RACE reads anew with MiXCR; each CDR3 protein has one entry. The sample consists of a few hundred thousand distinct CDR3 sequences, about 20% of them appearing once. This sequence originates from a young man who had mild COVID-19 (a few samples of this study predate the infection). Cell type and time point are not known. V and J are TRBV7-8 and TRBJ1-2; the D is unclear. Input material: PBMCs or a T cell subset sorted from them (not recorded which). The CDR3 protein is CASSLSREAPYGYTF. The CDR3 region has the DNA TGTGCCAGCAGCTTAAGTAGGGAGGCCCCCTATGGCTACACCTTC.